A single sample gave rise to the 23 T cell receptor beta chains below, sequenced in a study of blood T cell repertoires in COVID-19. Measured with immunoSEQ multiplex PCR; TCRdb has only the in-frame clones, and not every one. In the table there are 250,000 to 350,000 clones, around 84% of which are singletons. The sample was peripheral blood. The origin of the receptors is a human donor with COVID-19, enrolled during active disease. The donor label of this sample is uncertain.

The V call is TRBV6-5, the J call TRBJ2-7; 10 positions agree with TRBD2. Trimming removed 6 bases from V and 0 bases from J; junction bases left unmatched: 2. CDR1 and CDR2 (germline): MNHEY, SVGAGI. CDR3 length: 14 residues. The CDR3 DNA follows: TGTGCCAGCAGGGTAGCGGGAGGCTCCTACGAGCAGTACTTC. It specifies CASRVAGGSYEQYF.

V usage is TRBV5-6 and J usage is TRBJ1-2; D is unclear. V was cut by 5 bases and J by 7 bases, with 15 bases left in between. CDR3 length: 13 amino acids. CDR1 and CDR2 (germline): SGHDT, YYEEEE. The CDR3 here is CASRRGAQRGYTF. The CDR3, as DNA: TGTGCCAGCAGACGCGGAGCTCAGCGTGGCTACACCTTC.

The chain uses TRBV29-1 and TRBJ2-1, with 9 bases lining up with TRBD1. This CDR3 is 14 amino acids long. Germline assignment: CDR1 SQVTM and CDR2 ANQGSEA. V lost 7 bases, J lost 6 bases, and 10 bases stayed unmatched. This chain's CDR3 is CSAGQGSSGNEQFF. DNA of the CDR3: TGCAGCGCCGGACAGGGGTCTTCAGGCAATGAGCAGTTCTTC.

This chain links TRBV6-1 with TRBJ1-6; possibly TRBD1 for D (5 bases). The CDR3 runs to 15 residues. Trimming took off 1 base at V and 9 bases at J, with 13 bases between the two ends. The germline gives CDR1 MNHNS, CDR2 SASEGT. DNA for the CDR3: TGTGCCAGCAGTGAAGAGGGGCCGTTCGGTTCACCCCTCCACTTT. It is translated as CASSEEGPFGSPLHF.

The chain links TRBV14 to TRBJ2-7; 7 bases fit TRBD2. The length of the CDR3 is 13 residues. Germline V lookup: CDR1 SGHDN, CDR2 FVKESK. With V trimmed by 4 bases and J by 6 bases, 6 bases remained unmatched. CDR3 in DNA: TGTGCCAGCAGCCCAGGGAGGGCCCGCGAGCAGTACTTC. Translating it yields CASSPGRAREQYF.

This rearrangement joins TRBV15 to TRBJ2-1; perhaps TRBD1 as D (6 bases). The CDR3 spans 16 residues. The V end was cut by 1 base, the J end by 4 bases, with 14 bases between. Germline V lookup: CDR1 LNHNV, CDR2 YYDKDF (reference sequence). The CDR3 region has the DNA TGTGCCACCAGCAGAGCACGGGACACACTATACAATGAGCAGTTCTTC. This sequence encodes CATSRARDTLYNEQFF.

V and J are TRBV29-1 and TRBJ1-5; no reliable D call. Germline values: CDR1 SQVTM, CDR2 ANQGSEA. Trimming removed 7 bases from V and 6 bases from J, with 16 bases in between. The CDR3 runs 13 residues. The CDR3 DNA follows: TGCAGCGCCGGATGGGCAGATGGTCAGCCCCAGCATTTT. Encoded protein: CSAGWADGQPQHF.

This clone was counted once. The chain recombines TRBV7-2 with TRBJ1-1, with D tentatively TRBD1 (5 bases). CDR1 and CDR2 (germline): SGHTA, FQGNSA. Deletions cut 7 bases from V and 0 bases from J, with 12 bases between. The CDR3 runs 14 residues. The CDR3 DNA reads TGTGCCAGCAACAGCGGGACGCTGAACACTGAAGCTTTCTTT. Translating it yields CASNSGTLNTEAFF.

The gene calls are TRBV5-1 and TRBJ2-3; TRBD2 matches 11 bases. Germline CDR1 is SGHRS and CDR2 is YFSETQ. V gave up 1 base and J gave up 1 base; unmatched junction bases: 2. The CDR3 totals 16 residues. CDR3: CASSLLAGGRTDTQYF. For the CDR3, the DNA is TGCGCCAGCAGCTTGTTAGCGGGAGGGCGCACAGATACGCAGTATTTT.

The chain has TRBV7-2 and TRBJ2-1; 8 bases fit TRBD2. Trimming at V came to 5 bases and at J to 3 bases, leaving 9 bases not matched to a gene. Germline loops: CDR1 SGHTA, CDR2 FQGNSA. The length of the CDR3 is 16 residues. CDR3 region: CASSLFSGNYYNEQFF. The DNA of the CDR3 is TGTGCCAGCAGCCTCTTTAGCGGGAACTACTACAATGAGCAGTTCTTC.

V and J are TRBV19 and TRBJ2-7, with 8 bases lining up with TRBD1. The germline gives CDR1 LNHDA, CDR2 SQIVND (reference sequence). CDR3 length: 14 residues. V was clipped by 4 bases and J by 4 bases; unmatched bases: 6. CDR3 protein: CASSTTGGTYEQYF. In DNA form, the CDR3 reads TGTGCCAGTAGTACCACAGGGGGAACTTACGAGCAGTACTTC.

V usage is TRBV5-4 and J usage is TRBJ2-1, with D unclear. The V end lost 4 bases, the J end lost 5 bases, and 16 bases lay between the germline ends. The germline CDR1 and CDR2 sequences are SGHNT and YYREEE (reference sequence). The CDR3 is 15 residues long. CDR3 region: CASSPARYTDNEQFF. Written as DNA, the CDR3 is TGTGCCAGCAGCCCCGCCCGATACACAGACAATGAGCAGTTCTTC. Full variable domain (missing parts from reference TRBV5-4 and TRBJ2-1): ETGVTQSPTHLIKTRGQQVTLRCSSQSGHNTVSWYQQALGQGPQFIFQYYREEENGRGNFPPRFSGLQFPNYSSELNVNALELDDSALYLCASSPARYTDNEQFFGPGTRLTVL.

The chain joins TRBV19 to TRBJ2-3; TRBD2 matches at 8 bases. From germline, CDR1 is LNHDA and CDR2 SQIVND (reference sequence). The CDR3 sequence is 16 residues long. With 3 bases clipped from V and 2 bases from J, the junction kept 7 bases outside the gene matches. CDR3 in amino acids: CASSIPASGSTDTQYF. In DNA form, the CDR3 reads TGTGCCAGTAGTATCCCCGCTAGCGGGTCCACAGATACGCAGTATTTT.

As DNA, the CDR3 is TGTGCCAGCAGCACGACTAGCGCCCGAATCCCGGAGACCCAGTACTTC. Translated, it gives CASSTTSARIPETQYF. J is TRBJ2-5 and V is TRBV5-6, with 8 bases aligning to TRBD2. Germline CDR1 reads SGHDT; CDR2 reads YYEEEE. This CDR3 contains 16 residues. Unmatched junction bases numbered 13, after V lost 4 bases and J lost 5 bases.

The chain employs TRBV5-1 and TRBJ1-1; 8 positions agree with TRBD1. Germline V CDR1 and CDR2: SGHRS, YFSETQ. With 5 bases clipped from V and 4 bases from J, the junction kept 7 bases outside the gene matches. CDR3 length: 14 amino acids. CDR3: CASRDRVTGTEAFF. CDR3 nucleotide sequence: TGCGCCAGCAGGGACAGGGTGACTGGCACTGAAGCTTTCTTT.

The rearrangement uses TRBV11-3 and TRBJ2-3, with TRBD2 identical over 7 bases. CDR1 and CDR2 (germline): SGHNT, YENEEA. CDR3 length: 15 amino acids. Germline trimming cut 3 bases from V and 1 base from J; bases unmatched to any gene: 4. CDR3 coding DNA: TGTGCCAGCAGCTTTGGGAGCGGGGGCACAGATACGCAGTATTTT. This encodes CASSFGSGGTDTQYF.

The rearrangement uses TRBV6-5 and TRBJ1-1, with a tentative D call TRBD1 (6 bases). This CDR3 is built from 15 residues. V was cut by 7 bases and J by 5 bases, with 20 bases left in between. The V gene's germline CDR1 is MNHEY and CDR2 SVGAGI. The CDR3 sequence: CASNGMRGLKTEAFF. The DNA for the CDR3 is TGTGCCAGCAATGGTATGCGGGGGCTAAAAACTGAAGCTTTCTTT.

V and J are TRBV5-5 and TRBJ2-5; D gene ambiguous. The CDR3 spans 12 residues. Trimming removed 1 base at V and 3 bases at J, with 4 bases between. In germline, CDR1 is SGHKS, CDR2 YYEKEE (reference sequence). The CDR3 is CASSLLEETQYF. CDR3 DNA: TGTGCCAGCAGCTTGCTAGAAGAGACCCAGTACTTC.

CDR3 loop: CATSDLTGGTQYF. The DNA for the CDR3 is TGTGCCACCAGTGATTTGACGGGTGGGACCCAGTACTTC. The chain links TRBV24-1 to TRBJ2-5; D unresolved. V was trimmed by 0 bases and J by 7 bases, leaving 8 bases between them. The germline gives CDR1 KGHDR, CDR2 SFDVKD. The CDR3 has 13 residues.

The genes are TRBV5-1 and TRBJ1-4; 10 positions agree with TRBD1. CDR1 and CDR2 (germline): SGHRS, YFSETQ. V was pared by 0 bases and J by 1 base, with 9 bases of the junction left unmatched. The CDR3 consists of 19 residues. The CDR3 nucleotides read TGCGCCAGCAGCTTGGAGCTGACAGGGGGCGCGGGAACTAATGAAAAACTGTTTTTT. Its translation: CASSLELTGGAGTNEKLFF.

V is TRBV15 and J is TRBJ1-3; tentative D call: TRBD1 (5 bases). There are 15 residues in the CDR3. Looked up from germline, CDR1 is LNHNV and CDR2 is YYDKDF (reference sequence). V was shortened by 5 bases and J by 8 bases, with 19 bases between the two germline ends. The CDR3 DNA reads as TGTGCCACCAGCCGCCCGGGGGGGATCTGGCACACCATATATTTT. Translating gives CATSRPGGIWHTIYF. Looking up the rest from reference TRBV15 and TRBJ1-3 gives the full variable domain: DAMVIQNPRYQVTQFGKPVTLSCSQTLNHNVMYWYQQKSSQAPKLLFHYYDKDFNNEADTPDNFQSRRPNTSFCFLDIRSPGLGDTAMYLCATSRPGGIWHTIYFGEGSWLTVV.

This chain joins TRBV7-9 and TRBJ1-2; D remains ambiguous. The CDR3 totals 12 residues. The V end lost 1 base, the J end lost 7 bases, and 7 bases lay between the germline ends. CDR1 and CDR2 (germline): SEHNR, FQNEAQ (reference sequence). CDR3 sequence: CASSLVLGGYTF. The CDR3 nucleotides are TGTGCCAGCAGCTTAGTCCTCGGTGGCTACACCTTC.

This clone was counted a single time. The V and J genes are TRBV7-2 and TRBJ1-1; the match to TRBD1 covers 9 bases. Germline V gene sequence: CDR1 SGHTA, CDR2 FQGNSA. V shed 4 bases, J shed 1 base, and the junction held 10 bases outside the gene matches. The CDR3 has 17 amino acids. CDR3 sequence reads: CASSSPGQGIWNTEAFF. CDR3 DNA: TGTGCCAGCAGCTCTCCGGGACAGGGTATATGGAACACTGAAGCTTTCTTT.